These 5 T cell receptor beta chains originate from one sample sequenced in a study of shared clonotypes between healthy human individuals. Sequencing used immunoSEQ multiplex PCR; TCRdb keeps in-frame clones, though not all of them. The table has millions of clones, roughly 94% seen once. The sequenced material came from naive CD4+ T cells sorted from blood. Described subset: CD45RA+ positively selected. Receptor source: a man between 18 and 35 years old in good health.

V gene TRBV5-5 combines with J gene TRBJ2-5; possibly TRBD1 for D (5 bases). Germline V lookup: CDR1 SGHKS, CDR2 YYEKEE (reference sequence). V lost 3 bases and J 1 base, leaving 16 bases between the germline ends. There are 16 residues in the CDR3. CDR3 sequence reads: CASSWGTGLGQETQYF. CDR3 nucleotides: TGTGCCAGCAGCTGGGGAACAGGCCTTGGCCAAGAGACCCAGTACTTC.

The chain uses TRBV11-2 and TRBJ2-7; D unresolved. The ends were cut back, 4 bases at V and 2 bases at J, with 12 bases in the middle. The length of the CDR3 is 14 residues. CDR1 SGHAT and CDR2 FQNNGV come from the germline V gene. The CDR3 DNA follows: TGTGCCAGCAGCTCCAGTCCGCCCCCCTACGAGCAGTACTTC. Protein: CASSSSPPPYEQYF.

This rearrangement joins TRBV7-9 to TRBJ1-2; D gene unclear. The germline gives CDR1 SEHNR, CDR2 FQNEAQ (reference sequence). The CDR3 covers 17 residues. Trimming stripped 5 bases from V and 4 bases from J, with 23 bases between. The CDR3: CASSPDVLGGKVYGYTF. The CDR3 DNA reads TGTGCCAGCAGCCCAGACGTCTTGGGCGGGAAAGTCTATGGCTACACCTTC.

With regard to this clone: One end of the junction fails to match germline, which may point to a read error. This rearrangement joins TRBV7-7 to TRBJ2-3; D unclear. Germline V lookup: CDR1 SSHAT, CDR2 FNYEAQ (reference sequence). The CDR3 extends over 15 amino acids. Written as DNA, the CDR3 is TGTGCTAGCAGCTTAGCATCCGGGTACACAGATACGCAGTATTTT. Translation gives CASSLASGYTDTQYF.

The chain combines TRBV6-5 with TRBJ1-6; 7 bases match TRBD1. After removal of 0 bases from V and 7 bases from J, the junction contained 3 bases not matched to a gene. Germline V gene data show CDR1 as MNHEY and CDR2 as SVGAGI. This CDR3 has 15 amino acids. The CDR3: CASSYSGDSNSPLHF. The CDR3 nucleotides are TGTGCCAGCAGTTACTCGGGGGACAGCAATTCACCCCTCCACTTT.